This T cell receptor (beta chain) was found in a study of CD8+ T cells in alopecia areata. Treatment noted: oral pan-JAK inhibitor, 5-10 mg twice daily. CDR1 and CDR2 from the germline V gene are MNHEY and SVGAGI. The CDR3 has 16 residues. Losses at the gene ends were 4 bases for V and 4 bases for J; bases not matched to a gene: 8. Extracted RNA was reverse transcribed, and the resulting cDNA served as sequencing template. Assay: immunoSEQ multiplex PCR; the TCRdb copy retains only in-frame clones and omits some. This table has around 300,000 clones, about 60% appearing once. This chain connects TRBV6-5 to TRBJ1-2; TRBD1 matches 11 bases. Material: CD4+ T cells sorted from blood, obtained around week 54, from a patient treated with tofacitinib. This clonotype originated in a human donor with alopecia areata. The CDR3 loop reads CASSSGGTGGGYGYTF. The CDR3 DNA sequence: TGTGCCAGCAGTTCCGGGGGGACAGGGGGAGGCTATGGCTACACCTTC.